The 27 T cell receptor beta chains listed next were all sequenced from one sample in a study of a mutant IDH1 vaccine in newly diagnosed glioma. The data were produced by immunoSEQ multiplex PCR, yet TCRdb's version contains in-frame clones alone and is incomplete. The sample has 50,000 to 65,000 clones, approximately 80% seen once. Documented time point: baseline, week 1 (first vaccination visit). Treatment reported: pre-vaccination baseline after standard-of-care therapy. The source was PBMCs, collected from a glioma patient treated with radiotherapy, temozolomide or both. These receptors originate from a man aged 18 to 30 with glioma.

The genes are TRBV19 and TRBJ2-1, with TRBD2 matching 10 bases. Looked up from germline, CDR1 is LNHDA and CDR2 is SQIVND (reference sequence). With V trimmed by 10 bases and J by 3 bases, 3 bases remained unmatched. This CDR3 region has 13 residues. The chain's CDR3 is CATGLAVYNEQFF. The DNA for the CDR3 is TGTGCCACCGGACTAGCGGTCTACAATGAGCAGTTCTTC.

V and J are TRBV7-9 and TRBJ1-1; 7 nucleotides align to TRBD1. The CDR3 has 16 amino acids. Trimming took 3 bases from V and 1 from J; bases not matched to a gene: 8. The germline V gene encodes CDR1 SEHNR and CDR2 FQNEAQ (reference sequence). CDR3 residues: CASSFPRQGGNTEAFF. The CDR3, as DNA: TGTGCCAGCAGCTTCCCCCGGCAGGGGGGGAACACTGAAGCTTTCTTT.

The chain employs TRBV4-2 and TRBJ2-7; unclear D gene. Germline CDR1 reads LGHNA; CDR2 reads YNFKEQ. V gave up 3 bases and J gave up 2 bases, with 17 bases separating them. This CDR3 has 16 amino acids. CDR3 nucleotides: TGTGCCAGCAGCCACCGCCACTCAGGACCCACCTACGAGCAGTACTTC. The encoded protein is CASSHRHSGPTYEQYF.

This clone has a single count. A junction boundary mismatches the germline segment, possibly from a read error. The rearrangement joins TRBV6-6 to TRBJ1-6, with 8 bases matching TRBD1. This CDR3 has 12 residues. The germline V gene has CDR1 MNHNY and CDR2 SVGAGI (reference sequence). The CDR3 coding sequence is TGTGCCAGCAGTTACACCCGGGACAGGCCGCTCTTT. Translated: CASSYTRDRPLF.

Here the CDR3 reads CASSSESSYEQYF. DNA for the CDR3: TGCGCCAGCAGCTCAGAGAGCTCCTACGAGCAGTACTTC. The gene calls are TRBV5-1 and TRBJ2-7; no clear D. The V end lost 3 bases, the J end lost 0 bases, and 7 bases lay between the germline ends. Germline V gene sequence: CDR1 SGHRS, CDR2 YFSETQ. This CDR3 has 13 amino acids.

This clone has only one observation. The CDR3 reads CASSLGPRGTEAFF. CDR3 nucleotides: TGTGCCAGCAGCTTGGGACCGAGGGGGACTGAAGCTTTCTTT. This sequence joins TRBV7-3 and TRBJ1-1, with D possibly TRBD1 on 6 matching bases. Germline V gene lookup returns CDR1 SGHTA and CDR2 FQGTGA. V lost 3 bases, J lost 5 bases, and 13 bases lay in between. The CDR3 runs to 14 residues.

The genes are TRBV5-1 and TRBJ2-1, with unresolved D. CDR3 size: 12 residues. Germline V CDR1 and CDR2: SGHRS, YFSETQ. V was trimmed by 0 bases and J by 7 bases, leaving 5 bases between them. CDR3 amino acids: CASSLGLNEQFF. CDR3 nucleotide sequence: TGCGCCAGCAGCTTGGGGCTGAATGAGCAGTTCTTC.

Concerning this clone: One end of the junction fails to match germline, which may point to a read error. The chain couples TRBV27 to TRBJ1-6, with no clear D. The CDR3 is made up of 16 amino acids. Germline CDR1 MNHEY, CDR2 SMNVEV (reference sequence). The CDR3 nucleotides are TGTGCCAGCAGTCTATCCTCCCCCGGGTGGAGTTCACCCCTCCACTTT. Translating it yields CASSLSSPGWSSPLHF.

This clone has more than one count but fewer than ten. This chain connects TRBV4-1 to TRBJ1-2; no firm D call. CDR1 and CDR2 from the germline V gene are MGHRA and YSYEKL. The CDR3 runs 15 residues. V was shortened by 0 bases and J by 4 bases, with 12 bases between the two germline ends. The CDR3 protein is CASSQDVGTSYGYTF. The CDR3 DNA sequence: TGCGCCAGCAGCCAAGATGTTGGAACGAGCTATGGCTACACCTTC.

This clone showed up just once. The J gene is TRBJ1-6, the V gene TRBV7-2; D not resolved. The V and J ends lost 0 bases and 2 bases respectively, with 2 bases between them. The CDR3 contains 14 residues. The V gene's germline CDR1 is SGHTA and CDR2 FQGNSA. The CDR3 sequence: CASSLATYNSPLHF. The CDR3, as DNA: TGTGCCAGCAGCTTAGCTACCTATAATTCACCCCTCCACTTT.

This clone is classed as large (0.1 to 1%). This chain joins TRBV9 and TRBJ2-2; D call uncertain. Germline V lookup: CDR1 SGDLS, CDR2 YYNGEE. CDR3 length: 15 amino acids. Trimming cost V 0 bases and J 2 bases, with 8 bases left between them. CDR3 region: CASSVEDHNTGELFF. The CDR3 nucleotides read TGTGCCAGCAGCGTAGAAGACCATAACACCGGGGAGCTGTTTTTT.

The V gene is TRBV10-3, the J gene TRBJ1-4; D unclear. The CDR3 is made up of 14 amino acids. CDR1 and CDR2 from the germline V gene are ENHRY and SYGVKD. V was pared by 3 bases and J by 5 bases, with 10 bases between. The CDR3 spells CAISDVGLNEKLFF. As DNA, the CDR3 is TGTGCCATCAGTGATGTAGGGCTAAATGAAAAACTGTTTTTT.

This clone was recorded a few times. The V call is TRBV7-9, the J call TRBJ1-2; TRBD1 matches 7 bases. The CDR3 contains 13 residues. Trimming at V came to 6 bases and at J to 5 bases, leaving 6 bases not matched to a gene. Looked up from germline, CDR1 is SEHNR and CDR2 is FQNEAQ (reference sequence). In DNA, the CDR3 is TGTGCCAGCAGACGTGGGACAGTTTATGGCTACACCTTC. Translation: CASRRGTVYGYTF. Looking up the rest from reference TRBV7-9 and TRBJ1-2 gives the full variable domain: DTGVSQNPRHKITKRGQNVTFRCDPISEHNRLYWYRQTLGQGPEFLTYFQNEAQLEKSRLLSDRFSAERPKGSFSTLEIQRTEQGDSAMYLCASRRGTVYGYTFGSGTRLTVV.

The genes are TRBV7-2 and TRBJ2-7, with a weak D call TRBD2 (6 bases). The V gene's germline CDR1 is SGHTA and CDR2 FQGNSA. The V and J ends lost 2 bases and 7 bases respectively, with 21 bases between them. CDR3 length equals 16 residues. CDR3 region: CASSLQPGGQLGEQYF. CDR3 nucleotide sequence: TGTGCCAGCAGCTTACAGCCCGGAGGGCAGTTAGGTGAGCAGTACTTC.

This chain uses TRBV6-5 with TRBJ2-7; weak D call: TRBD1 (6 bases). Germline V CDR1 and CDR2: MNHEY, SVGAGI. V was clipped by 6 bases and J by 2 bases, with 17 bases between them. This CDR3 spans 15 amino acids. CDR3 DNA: TGTGCCAGCAGCCGAACAGGGTCGCAGCCCTACGAGCAGTACTTC. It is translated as CASSRTGSQPYEQYF.

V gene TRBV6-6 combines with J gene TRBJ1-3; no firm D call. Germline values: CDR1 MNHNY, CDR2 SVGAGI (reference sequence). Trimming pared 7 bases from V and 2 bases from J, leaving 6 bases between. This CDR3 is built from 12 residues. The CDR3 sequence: CASKTPGNTIYF. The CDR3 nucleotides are TGTGCCAGCAAAACACCTGGAAACACCATATATTTT.

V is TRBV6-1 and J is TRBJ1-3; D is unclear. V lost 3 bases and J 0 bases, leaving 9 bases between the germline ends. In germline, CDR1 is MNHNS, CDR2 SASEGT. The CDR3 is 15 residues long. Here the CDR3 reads CASSDRGYSGNTIYF. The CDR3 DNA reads TGTGCCAGCAGTGACCGAGGATACTCTGGAAACACCATATATTTT.

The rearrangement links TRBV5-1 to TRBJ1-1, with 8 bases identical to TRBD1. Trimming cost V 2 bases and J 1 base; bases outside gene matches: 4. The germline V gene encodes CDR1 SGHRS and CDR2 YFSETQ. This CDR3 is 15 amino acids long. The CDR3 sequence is CASSFQDRENTEAFF. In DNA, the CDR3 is TGCGCCAGCAGCTTTCAGGACAGGGAGAACACTGAAGCTTTCTTT.

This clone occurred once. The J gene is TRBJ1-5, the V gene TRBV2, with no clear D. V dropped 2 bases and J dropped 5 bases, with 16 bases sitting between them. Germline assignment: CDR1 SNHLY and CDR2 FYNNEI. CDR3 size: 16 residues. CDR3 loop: CASSEKRPREYQPQHF. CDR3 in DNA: TGTGCCAGCAGTGAAAAGAGGCCCCGTGAGTATCAGCCCCAGCATTTT.

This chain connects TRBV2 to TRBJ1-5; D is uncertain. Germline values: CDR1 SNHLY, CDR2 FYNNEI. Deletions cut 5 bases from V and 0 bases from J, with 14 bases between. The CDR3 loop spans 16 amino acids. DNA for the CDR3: TGTGCCAGCAGTCATTCGCCGGCATATAGCAATCAGCCCCAGCATTTT. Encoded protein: CASSHSPAYSNQPQHF.

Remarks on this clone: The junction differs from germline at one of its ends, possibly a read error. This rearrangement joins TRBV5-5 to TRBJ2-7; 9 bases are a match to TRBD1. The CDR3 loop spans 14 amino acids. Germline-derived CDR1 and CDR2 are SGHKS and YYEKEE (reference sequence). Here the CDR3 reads CASGFGTGLYEQYF. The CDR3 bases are TGTGCCAGCGGCTTCGGGACAGGGCTTTACGAGCAGTACTTC. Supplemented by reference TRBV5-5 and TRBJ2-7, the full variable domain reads DAGVTQSPTHLIKTRGQQVTLRCSPISGHKSVSWYQQVLGQGPQFIFQYYEKEERGRGNFPDRFSARQFPNYSSELNVNALLLGDSALYLCASGFGTGLYEQYFGPGTRLTVT.

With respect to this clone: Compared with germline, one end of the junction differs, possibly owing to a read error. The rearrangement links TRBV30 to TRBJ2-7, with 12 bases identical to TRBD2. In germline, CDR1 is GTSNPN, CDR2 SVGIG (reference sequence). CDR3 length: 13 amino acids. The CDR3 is CAWSVDLGLAGHF. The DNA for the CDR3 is TGTGCCTGGAGTGTAGACCTGGGACTAGCGGGCCACTTC.

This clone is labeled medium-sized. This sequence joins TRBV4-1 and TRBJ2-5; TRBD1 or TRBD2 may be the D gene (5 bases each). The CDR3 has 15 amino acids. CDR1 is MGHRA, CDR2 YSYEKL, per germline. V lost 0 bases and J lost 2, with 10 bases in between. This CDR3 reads CASSQDTGRQETQYF. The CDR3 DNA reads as TGCGCCAGCAGCCAAGATACGGGACGGCAAGAGACCCAGTACTTC.

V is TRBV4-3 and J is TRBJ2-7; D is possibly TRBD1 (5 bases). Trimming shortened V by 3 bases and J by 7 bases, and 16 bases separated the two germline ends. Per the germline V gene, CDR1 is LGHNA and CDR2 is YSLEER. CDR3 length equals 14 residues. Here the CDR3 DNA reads TGCGCCAGCAGCCAGAATCAGGGAATGAGGGAGCAGTACTTC. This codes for CASSQNQGMREQYF.

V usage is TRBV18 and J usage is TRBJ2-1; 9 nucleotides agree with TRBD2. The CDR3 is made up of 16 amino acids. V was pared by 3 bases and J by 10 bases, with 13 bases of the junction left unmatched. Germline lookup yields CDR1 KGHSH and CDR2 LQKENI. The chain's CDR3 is CASSPLAGVASEEQFF. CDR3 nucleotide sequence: TGTGCCAGCTCACCCTTAGCGGGAGTTGCCTCCGAGGAGCAGTTCTTC.

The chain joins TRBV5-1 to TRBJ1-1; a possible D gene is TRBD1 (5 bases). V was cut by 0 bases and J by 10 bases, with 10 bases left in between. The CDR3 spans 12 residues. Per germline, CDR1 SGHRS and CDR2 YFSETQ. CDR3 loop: CASSLASGLAFF. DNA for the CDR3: TGCGCCAGCAGCTTGGCCTCAGGGTTAGCTTTCTTT.

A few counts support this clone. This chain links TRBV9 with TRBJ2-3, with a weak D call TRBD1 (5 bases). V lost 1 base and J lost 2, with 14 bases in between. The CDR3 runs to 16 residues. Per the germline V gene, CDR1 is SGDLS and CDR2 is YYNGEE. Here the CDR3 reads CASSVRMADNTDTQYF. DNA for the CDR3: TGTGCCAGCAGCGTAAGGATGGCGGACAACACAGATACGCAGTATTTT.